This T cell receptor beta chain came from a study of blood T cell repertoires in COVID-19. Study as a whole: Acute-phase and convalescent COVID-19 samples originated in the United States, Italy and Spain.

Original processing notes: Cell counts per sample came from amplifying reference gene primers. The table came from immunoSEQ multiplex PCR; TCRdb's copy has only in-frame clones and leaves some out. The V and J calls and the clone size are those of that table, but D and trimming were determined from the DNA. The sample has under 200,000 clones, 89% seen once; the top ten hold about 0.8%. Germline V lookup: CDR1 SGHTA, CDR2 FQGTGA. Trimming pared 5 bases from V and 7 bases from J, leaving 14 bases between. This CDR3 is 13 amino acids long. The chain carries TRBV7-3 and TRBJ2-5; D not certain. The TCR originated in a woman younger than 30 who had recovered from COVID-19. Sample: PBMCs or T cells enriched from blood (not recorded which). CDR3 sequence reads: CASSPSIGGTQYF. The DNA for the CDR3 is TGTGCCAGCAGCCCTTCCATCGGTGGGACCCAGTACTTC.